The following is a T cell receptor (beta chain) sequence with its context. The target antigen is unknown. The ends were cut back, 6 bases at V and 0 bases at J, with 9 bases in the middle. CDR3 length equals 14 residues. In germline, CDR1 is MNHEY, CDR2 SVGAGI. Here immunoSEQ multiplex PCR was the method, and the copy in TCRdb shows in-frame clones only, minus some. This sample has under 100,000 clones, with roughly 94% found just once. The sample originates from a study of T cell responses to AZD1222 COVID-19 vaccine. Study-level findings and limits: Samples come after the peak T cell response, not at day 14. Two AZD1222 doses significantly raised spike-specific TCR breadth and depth over controls.

The TCR sequence derives from an adult in good health. This sample comprised peripheral blood, obtained on day 0 of MenACWY control vaccination. V usage is TRBV6-5 and J usage is TRBJ2-1; D unclear. The CDR3 region is CASSPASSYNEQFF. The CDR3 nucleotides read TGTGCCAGCAGCCCAGCGAGCTCCTACAATGAGCAGTTCTTC.